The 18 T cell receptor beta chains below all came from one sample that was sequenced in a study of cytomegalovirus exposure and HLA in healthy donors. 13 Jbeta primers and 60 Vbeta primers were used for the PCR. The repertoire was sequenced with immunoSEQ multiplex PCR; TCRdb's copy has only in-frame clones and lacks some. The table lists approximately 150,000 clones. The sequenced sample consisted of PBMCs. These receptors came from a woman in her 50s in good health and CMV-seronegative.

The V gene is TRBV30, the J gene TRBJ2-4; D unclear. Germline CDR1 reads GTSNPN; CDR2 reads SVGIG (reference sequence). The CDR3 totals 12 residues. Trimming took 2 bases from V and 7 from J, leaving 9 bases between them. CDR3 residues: CAWSTPSNIQYF. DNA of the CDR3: TGTGCCTGGAGTACTCCGAGCAACATTCAGTACTTC.

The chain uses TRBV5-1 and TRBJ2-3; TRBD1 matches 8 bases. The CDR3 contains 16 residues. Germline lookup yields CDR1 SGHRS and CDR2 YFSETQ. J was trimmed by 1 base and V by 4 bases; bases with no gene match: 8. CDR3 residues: CASSPYQGAGTDTQYF. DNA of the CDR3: TGCGCCAGCAGCCCTTACCAGGGGGCAGGCACAGATACGCAGTATTTT.

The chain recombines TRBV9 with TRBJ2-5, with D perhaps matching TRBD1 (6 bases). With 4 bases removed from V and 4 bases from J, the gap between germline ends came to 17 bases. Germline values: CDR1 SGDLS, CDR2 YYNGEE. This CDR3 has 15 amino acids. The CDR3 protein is CASSIGQWARETQYF. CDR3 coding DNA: TGTGCCAGCAGCATAGGACAGTGGGCGAGAGAGACCCAGTACTTC.

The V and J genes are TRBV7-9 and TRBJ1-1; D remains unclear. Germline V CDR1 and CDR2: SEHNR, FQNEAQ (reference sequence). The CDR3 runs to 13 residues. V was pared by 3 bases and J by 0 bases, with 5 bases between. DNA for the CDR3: TGTGCCAGCAGCTTCCAAATGAACACTGAAGCTTTCTTT. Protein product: CASSFQMNTEAFF. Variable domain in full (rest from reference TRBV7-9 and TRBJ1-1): DTGVSQNPRHKITKRGQNVTFRCDPISEHNRLYWYRQTLGQGPEFLTYFQNEAQLEKSRLLSDRFSAERPKGSFSTLEIQRTEQGDSAMYLCASSFQMNTEAFFGQGTRLTVV.

For the CDR3, the DNA is TGTGCCATCAGTGAGCTGCTAGCGGGAGGGCCCGCGAACACCGGGGAGCTGTTTTTT. Its translation: CAISELLAGGPANTGELFF. The chain uses TRBV10-3 and TRBJ2-2; 12 bases align to TRBD2. The CDR3 spans 19 residues. Unmatched junction bases numbered 7, after V lost 2 bases and J lost 0 bases. From germline, CDR1 is ENHRY and CDR2 SYGVKD.

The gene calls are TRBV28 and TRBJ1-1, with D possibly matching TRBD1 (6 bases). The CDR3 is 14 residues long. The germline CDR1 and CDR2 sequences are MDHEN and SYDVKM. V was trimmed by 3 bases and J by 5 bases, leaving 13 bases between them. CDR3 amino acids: CASSFSGQFTEAFF. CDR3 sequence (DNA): TGTGCCAGCAGTTTCTCAGGACAGTTTACTGAAGCTTTCTTT.

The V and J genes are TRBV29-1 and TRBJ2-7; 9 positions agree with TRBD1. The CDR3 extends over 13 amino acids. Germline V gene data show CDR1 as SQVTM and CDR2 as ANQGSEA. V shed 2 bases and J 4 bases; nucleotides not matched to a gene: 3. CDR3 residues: CSVEKDRGYEQYF. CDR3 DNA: TGCAGCGTTGAAAAGGACAGGGGTTACGAGCAGTACTTC.

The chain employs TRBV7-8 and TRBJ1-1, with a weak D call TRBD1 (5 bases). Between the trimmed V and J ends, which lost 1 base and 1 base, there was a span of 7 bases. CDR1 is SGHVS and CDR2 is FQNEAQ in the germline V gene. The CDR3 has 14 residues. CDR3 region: CASSLVRGNTEAFF. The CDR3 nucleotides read TGTGCCAGCAGCTTAGTTAGGGGGAACACTGAAGCTTTCTTT.

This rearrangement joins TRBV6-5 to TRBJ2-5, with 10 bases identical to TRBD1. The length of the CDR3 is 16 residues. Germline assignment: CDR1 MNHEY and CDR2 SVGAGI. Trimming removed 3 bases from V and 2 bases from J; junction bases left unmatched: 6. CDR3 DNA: TGTGCCAGCAGTTATTATCCGGGACAGGGGCAAGAGACCCAGTACTTC. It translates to CASSYYPGQGQETQYF.

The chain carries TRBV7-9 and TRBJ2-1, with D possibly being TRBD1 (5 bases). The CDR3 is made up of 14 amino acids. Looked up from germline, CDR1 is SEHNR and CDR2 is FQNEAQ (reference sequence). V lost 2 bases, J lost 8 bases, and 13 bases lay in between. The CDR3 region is CASSLWGPQDEQFF. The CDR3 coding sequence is TGTGCCAGCAGCTTATGGGGCCCCCAGGATGAGCAGTTCTTC.

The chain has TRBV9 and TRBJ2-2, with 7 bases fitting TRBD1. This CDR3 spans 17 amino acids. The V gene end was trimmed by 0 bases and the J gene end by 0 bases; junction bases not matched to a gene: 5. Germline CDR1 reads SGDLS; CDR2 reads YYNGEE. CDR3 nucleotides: TGTGCCAGCAGCGTAGGGGGCCAGGGGGCGAACACCGGGGAGCTGTTTTTT. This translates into CASSVGGQGANTGELFF.

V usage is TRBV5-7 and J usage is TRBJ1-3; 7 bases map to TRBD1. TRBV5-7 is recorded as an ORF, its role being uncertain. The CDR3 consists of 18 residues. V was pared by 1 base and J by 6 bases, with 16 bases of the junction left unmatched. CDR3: CASSLRRFRDRETNTIYF. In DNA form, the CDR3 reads TGTGCCAGCAGCTTGCGCCGCTTCCGAGACAGGGAAACAAACACCATATATTTT.

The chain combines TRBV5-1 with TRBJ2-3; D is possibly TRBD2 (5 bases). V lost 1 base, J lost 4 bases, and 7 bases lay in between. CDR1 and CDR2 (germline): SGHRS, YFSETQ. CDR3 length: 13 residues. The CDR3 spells CASSLLRADTQYF. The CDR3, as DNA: TGCGCCAGCAGCTTGTTGAGGGCAGATACGCAGTATTTT.

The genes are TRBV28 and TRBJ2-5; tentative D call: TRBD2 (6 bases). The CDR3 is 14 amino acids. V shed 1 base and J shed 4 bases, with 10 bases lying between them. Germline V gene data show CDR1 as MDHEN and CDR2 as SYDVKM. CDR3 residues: CASSLSVGGETQYF. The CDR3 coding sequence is TGTGCCAGCAGTTTATCTGTGGGGGGAGAGACCCAGTACTTC.

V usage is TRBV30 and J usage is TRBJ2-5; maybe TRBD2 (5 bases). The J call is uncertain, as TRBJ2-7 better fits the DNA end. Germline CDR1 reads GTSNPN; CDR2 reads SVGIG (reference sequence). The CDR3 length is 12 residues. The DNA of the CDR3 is TGTGCCTGGCAGACATTGGGAGACGAGCAGTACTTC. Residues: CAWQTLGDEQYF.

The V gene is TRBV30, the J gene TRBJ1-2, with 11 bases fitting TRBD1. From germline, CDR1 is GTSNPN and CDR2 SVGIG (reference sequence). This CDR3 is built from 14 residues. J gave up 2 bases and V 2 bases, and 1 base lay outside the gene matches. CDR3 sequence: CAWSRDRGNYGYTF. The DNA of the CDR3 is TGTGCCTGGAGTCGGGACAGGGGGAACTATGGCTACACCTTC.

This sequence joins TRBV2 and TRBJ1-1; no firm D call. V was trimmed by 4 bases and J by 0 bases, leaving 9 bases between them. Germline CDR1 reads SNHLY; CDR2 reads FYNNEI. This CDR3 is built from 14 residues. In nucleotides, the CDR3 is TGTGCCAGCAGTGTGGAGGGTCTGAACACTGAAGCTTTCTTT. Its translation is CASSVEGLNTEAFF.

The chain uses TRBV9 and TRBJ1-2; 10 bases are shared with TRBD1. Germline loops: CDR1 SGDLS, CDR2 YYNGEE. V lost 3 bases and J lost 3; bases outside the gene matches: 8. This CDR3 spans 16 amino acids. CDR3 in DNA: TGTGCCAGCAGCGGAATAGGGGACAGGGGAGACTATGGCTACACCTTC. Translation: CASSGIGDRGDYGYTF.